Sequencing of this T cell receptor (beta chain) was carried out in a study of T cells in Graves' hyperthyroidism and ophthalmopathy. CDR1 and CDR2 (germline): WNHNN, SYGVQD (reference sequence). This CDR3 has 13 amino acids. Trimming shortened V by 2 bases and J by 5 bases, and 10 bases separated the two germline ends. What was amplified from RNA transcripts were TCR beta CDR3 regions. First-round RT-PCR of the TCR CDR3 relied on the HTBI primer set. TCRdb reprocessed the multiplex PCR reads via MiXCR and lists one record per CDR3 protein. Found here are roughly 700,000 distinct CDR3 sequences, roughly a sixth of them singletons; the top ten hold about 14%.

Sequenced sample: blood. The clonotype originates from a man aged 45-65 years with Graves' hyperthyroidism. V and J are TRBV10-1 and TRBJ2-7; perhaps TRBD1 as D (5 bases). CDR3 DNA: TGCGCCAGCAGTGAGGAGTCAGGGAACGAGCAGTACTTC. This codes for CASSEESGNEQYF.